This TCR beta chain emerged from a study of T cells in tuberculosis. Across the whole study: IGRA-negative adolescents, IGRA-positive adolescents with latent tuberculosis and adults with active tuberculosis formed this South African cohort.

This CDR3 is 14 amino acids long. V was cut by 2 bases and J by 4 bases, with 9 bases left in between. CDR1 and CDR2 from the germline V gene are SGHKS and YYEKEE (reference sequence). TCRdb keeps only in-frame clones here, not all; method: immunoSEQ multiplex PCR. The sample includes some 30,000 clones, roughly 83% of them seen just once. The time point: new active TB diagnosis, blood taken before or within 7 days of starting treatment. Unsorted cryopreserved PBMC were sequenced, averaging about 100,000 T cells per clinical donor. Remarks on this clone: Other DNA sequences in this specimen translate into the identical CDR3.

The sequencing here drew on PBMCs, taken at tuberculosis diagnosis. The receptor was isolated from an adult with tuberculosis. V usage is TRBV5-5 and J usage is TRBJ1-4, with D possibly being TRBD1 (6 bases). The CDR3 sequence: CASSFTDSNEKLFF. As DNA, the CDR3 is TGTGCCAGCAGCTTCACGGACAGTAATGAAAAACTGTTTTTT.